This T cell receptor (beta chain) appears in the sequencing data of a study of blood T cell repertoires in COVID-19. For the study at large: Donors in the United States, Italy and Spain gave samples during acute or convalescent COVID-19. The cDNA or gDNA used as material had been derived from T cells, B-cell-depleted T cells, or PBMCs.

There are 13 residues in the CDR3. Germline V gives CDR1 SEHNR, CDR2 FQNEAQ (reference sequence). Trimming removed 6 bases from V and 3 bases from J, with 9 bases in between. In the original analysis: Estimation of nucleated cell counts relied on the amplification of reference gene primers. Repertoires were generated with immunoSEQ multiplex PCR, while TCRdb's copy carries only in-frame clones and drops some. The V and J calls and the clone size are those of that table, but D and trimming were determined from the DNA. The table shows some 270,000 clones, with roughly nine tenths occurring only once. The J gene is TRBJ1-3, the V gene TRBV7-9; D is undetermined. Sequencing was done on a sample of peripheral blood. The origin of this receptor is a man over 45 with acute or convalescent COVID-19. The CDR3 reads CASSPAGGNTIYF. Written as DNA, the CDR3 is TGTGCCAGCAGTCCAGCGGGTGGAAACACCATATATTTT.